One and the same sample provided the 14 T cell receptor beta chains below, sequenced in a study of cytomegalovirus exposure and HLA in healthy donors. Measured with immunoSEQ multiplex PCR; TCRdb has only the in-frame clones, and not every one. In the table there are more than 200,000 clones, around 91% of which are singletons. Sequences were obtained from PBMCs. The receptors were sampled from a woman aged 25 to 39 in good health and CMV-seronegative.

The rearrangement links TRBV6-5 to TRBJ2-4; 10 bases line up with TRBD1. CDR3 length: 13 amino acids. V dropped 11 bases and J dropped 6; count of bases not matched to a gene: 7. Germline V CDR1 and CDR2: MNHEY, SVGAGI. The CDR3 nucleotides are TGTGCCGTCCGGACAGGGGGGGGAAACATTCAGTACTTC. Residues: CAVRTGGGNIQYF.

V gene TRBV4-3 combines with J gene TRBJ2-3; 7 bases align to TRBD2. The germline V gene encodes CDR1 LGHNA and CDR2 YSLEER. V was clipped by 3 bases and J by 5 bases; unmatched bases: 5. CDR3 size: 14 residues. The CDR3 DNA reads as TGCGCCAGCAGCCAGGAGAGGGAGGGAGATACGCAGTATTTT. This encodes CASSQEREGDTQYF.

V usage is TRBV28 and J usage is TRBJ1-2; TRBD1 might be the D (5 bases). V shed 5 bases and J shed 5 bases, with 21 bases lying between them. Germline V gives CDR1 MDHEN, CDR2 SYDVKM. The CDR3 runs 16 residues. This CDR3 is CASSPAWTSVRYGYTF. CDR3 nucleotide sequence: TGTGCCAGCAGTCCCGCCTGGACATCCGTTAGGTATGGCTACACCTTC.

The rearrangement joins TRBV9 to TRBJ2-2; D remains ambiguous. Germline lookup yields CDR1 SGDLS and CDR2 YYNGEE. The V end lost 2 bases, the J end lost 6 bases, and 14 bases lay between the germline ends. The CDR3 spans 15 residues. CDR3 region: CASSVSSARSGELFF. The CDR3 DNA reads TGTGCCAGCAGCGTCAGTTCCGCCCGGTCCGGGGAGCTGTTTTTT.

The chain uses TRBV5-6 and TRBJ2-1, with D possibly TRBD2 on 5 matching bases. In germline, CDR1 is SGHDT, CDR2 YYEEEE. The CDR3 is made up of 12 amino acids. Trimming took off 4 bases at V and 4 bases at J, with 6 bases between the two ends. CDR3 nucleotide sequence: TGTGCCAGCAGCCGGGGTTACAATGAGCAGTTCTTC. This gives the protein CASSRGYNEQFF.

J is TRBJ2-7 and V is TRBV7-8; D may be TRBD2 (5 bases). This CDR3 has 17 residues. V lost 2 bases and J lost 2, with 19 bases in between. Per the germline V gene, CDR1 is SGHVS and CDR2 is FQNEAQ. This chain's CDR3 is CASSLRRVARVAYEQYF. The CDR3 DNA sequence: TGTGCCAGCAGCTTAAGGCGGGTAGCGCGGGTTGCCTACGAGCAGTACTTC.

This chain joins TRBV10-3 and TRBJ2-5, with TRBD2 identical over 10 bases. The CDR3 is 17 residues long. Germline values: CDR1 ENHRY, CDR2 SYGVKD. The J segment lost 5 bases and the V segment lost 4 bases, leaving 13 bases of the junction unmatched. The CDR3 region has the DNA TGTGCCATCAGTGGGTCCTGGGAGCGGGAGGGCCATGAGACCCAGTACTTC. It specifies CAISGSWEREGHETQYF.

This clone has only one observation. J is TRBJ2-1 and V is TRBV11-2; 7 bases are a match to TRBD2. Germline values: CDR1 SGHAT, CDR2 FQNNGV. Unmatched junction bases numbered 4, after V lost 5 bases and J lost 0 bases. The CDR3 covers 15 residues. CDR3: CASSTRTSSYNEQFF. The CDR3 DNA is TGTGCCAGCAGCACTCGGACTAGCTCCTACAATGAGCAGTTCTTC.

The rearrangement uses TRBV5-6 and TRBJ2-5, with 7 bases identical to TRBD1. V dropped 3 bases and J dropped 5; count of bases not matched to a gene: 13. Germline-derived CDR1 and CDR2 are SGHDT and YYEEEE. CDR3 size: 16 residues. This chain's CDR3 is CASSYQKTGPLETQYF. CDR3 coding DNA: TGTGCCAGCAGCTATCAAAAGACAGGGCCCTTGGAGACCCAGTACTTC. Based on the CDR3 plus reference TRBV5-6 and TRBJ2-5, the full variable domain is DAGVTQSPTHLIKTRGQQVTLRCSPKSGHDTVSWYQQALGQGPQFIFQYYEEEERQRGNFPDRFSGHQFPNYSSELNVNALLLGDSALYLCASSYQKTGPLETQYFGPGTRLLVL.

The chain carries TRBV28 and TRBJ1-5, with 8 bases identical to TRBD1. Germline CDR1 and CDR2: MDHEN and SYDVKM. The CDR3 sequence is 16 residues long. V lost 5 bases and J lost 2; bases outside the gene matches: 8. CDR3 DNA: TGTGCCAGCAGTCGTATCCGACAGGGGCGCAATCAGCCCCAGCATTTT. Its translation is CASSRIRQGRNQPQHF.

V is TRBV4-3 and J is TRBJ1-4; a weak D match, TRBD1 (5 bases). There are 17 residues in the CDR3. Germline CDR1 and CDR2: LGHNA and YSLEER. Trimming took 0 bases from V and 0 from J, leaving 11 bases between them. This chain's CDR3 is CASSQDWQTATNEKLFF. The CDR3 region has the DNA TGCGCCAGCAGCCAAGATTGGCAGACAGCAACTAATGAAAAACTGTTTTTT.

This chain connects TRBV6-5 to TRBJ2-2, with D possibly called TRBD1 or TRBD2 (7 bases each). V was clipped by 0 bases and J by 6 bases, with 14 bases between them. The CDR3 has 16 amino acids. The germline V gene has CDR1 MNHEY and CDR2 SVGAGI. The CDR3 loop is CASSYSIRGGAGELFF. DNA for the CDR3: TGTGCCAGCAGTTACTCGATCAGGGGGGGAGCCGGGGAGCTGTTTTTT.

The CDR3 is CASSLGTSVREQFF. The CDR3 nucleotides are TGTGCCAGCAGCTTGGGAACTAGCGTCCGTGAGCAGTTCTTC. The chain joins TRBV5-6 to TRBJ2-1; TRBD2 aligns across 7 bases. The CDR3 loop spans 14 amino acids. After removal of 0 bases from V and 9 bases from J, the junction contained 6 bases not matched to a gene. Germline V gene sequence: CDR1 SGHDT, CDR2 YYEEEE.

The chain is built from TRBV5-1 and TRBJ2-2; a weak D match, TRBD1 (6 bases). Germline V gives CDR1 SGHRS, CDR2 YFSETQ. The CDR3 loop spans 15 amino acids. The V end lost 2 bases, the J end lost 3 bases, and 11 bases lay between the germline ends. This chain's CDR3 is CASSLQGLDTGELFF. Written as DNA, the CDR3 is TGCGCCAGCAGCTTACAGGGTCTCGACACCGGGGAGCTGTTTTTT.